What follows is one T cell receptor (beta chain) and its context. Its antigen remains unknown. TCRdb keeps only in-frame clones here, not all; method: immunoSEQ multiplex PCR. The sample records around 2.1 million clones, around 93% being singletons. This specimen belongs to a study of shared clonotypes between healthy human individuals. Study-level information: Donors consisted of two women and three men between 18 and 49. Each donor's CD8 memory used one plate, CD8 naive two, each CD4 subset three.

Study-level results: Clonotype sharing across several donors was observed for around 5% of naive CD4 clonotypes.

Cells designated naive CD8 were CD45RO-negative and were positively selected for CCR7, with terminally differentiated effector memory CD45RA+ cells excluded. Healthy HIV-negative adults without recent acute infections or vaccinations served as donors. This receptor was obtained from a man aged 18-30 years in good health. Some clones in this sample may be carry-over from other donors' samples. The sequencing sample was made of naive CD8+ T cells from PBMCs.

CDR3: CASSSGAMGPGELFF. In DNA form, the CDR3 reads TGTGCCAGCAGCTCAGGGGCGATGGGGCCCGGGGAGCTGTTTTTT. The J gene is TRBJ2-2, the V gene TRBV7-3; D might be TRBD1 (6 bases). The V end lost 4 bases, the J end lost 6 bases, and 15 bases lay between the germline ends. This CDR3 is built from 15 residues. CDR1 and CDR2 (germline): SGHTA, FQGTGA.